The clone carrying this TCR beta chain occurred many times. Arm-PCR of CDR3 regions with iRepertoire HTBI primers generated TCR beta libraries. MiXCR, run by TCRdb on the multiplex PCR reads, gives a single entry per CDR3 protein. Of fewer than 400,000 distinct CDR3 sequences in the sample, about 20% were seen once. This record belongs to a study of regulatory T cells in long-lasting Graves disease. Germline lookup yields CDR1 MDHEN and CDR2 SYDVKM. J was trimmed by 10 bases and V by 7 bases; bases with no gene match: 10. The CDR3 has 15 amino acids. Time point meaning: newly diagnosed GD, antithyroid drugs for less than 3 months. PBMC RNA served as the TCR library source.

Material: peripheral blood mononuclear cells (PBMCs), obtained at new diagnosis, from a patient treated with antithyroid drugs. J is TRBJ2-1 and V is TRBV28; 13 bases match TRBD2. The sequence came from a female donor with Graves disease. The CDR3 coding sequence is TGTGCCAGCACTAAAGGGACTAGCGGGATTCGGGAGCAGTTCTTC. Amino acids: CASTKGTSGIREQFF. Supplemented by reference TRBV28 and TRBJ2-1, the full variable domain reads DVKVTQSSRYLVKRTGEKVFLECVQDMDHENMFWYRQDPGLGLRLIYFSYDVKMKEKGDIPEGYSVSREKKERFSLILESASTNQTSMYLCASTKGTSGIREQFFGPGTRLTVL.